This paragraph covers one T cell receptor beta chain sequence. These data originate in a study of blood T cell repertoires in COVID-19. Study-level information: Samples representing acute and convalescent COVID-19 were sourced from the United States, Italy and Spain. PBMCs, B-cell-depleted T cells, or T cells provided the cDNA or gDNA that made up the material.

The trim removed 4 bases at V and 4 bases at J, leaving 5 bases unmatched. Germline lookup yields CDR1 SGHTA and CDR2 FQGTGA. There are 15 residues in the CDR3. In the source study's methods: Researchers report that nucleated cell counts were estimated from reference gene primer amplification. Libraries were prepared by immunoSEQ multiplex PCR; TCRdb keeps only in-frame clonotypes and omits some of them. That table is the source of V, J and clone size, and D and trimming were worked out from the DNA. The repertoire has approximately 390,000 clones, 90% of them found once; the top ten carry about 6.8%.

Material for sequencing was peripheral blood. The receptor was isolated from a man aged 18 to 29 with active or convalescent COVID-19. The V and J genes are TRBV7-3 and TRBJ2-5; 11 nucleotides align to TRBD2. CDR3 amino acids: CASSSLAGVGETQYF. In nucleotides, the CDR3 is TGTGCCAGCAGCTCACTAGCGGGGGTCGGAGAGACCCAGTACTTC.